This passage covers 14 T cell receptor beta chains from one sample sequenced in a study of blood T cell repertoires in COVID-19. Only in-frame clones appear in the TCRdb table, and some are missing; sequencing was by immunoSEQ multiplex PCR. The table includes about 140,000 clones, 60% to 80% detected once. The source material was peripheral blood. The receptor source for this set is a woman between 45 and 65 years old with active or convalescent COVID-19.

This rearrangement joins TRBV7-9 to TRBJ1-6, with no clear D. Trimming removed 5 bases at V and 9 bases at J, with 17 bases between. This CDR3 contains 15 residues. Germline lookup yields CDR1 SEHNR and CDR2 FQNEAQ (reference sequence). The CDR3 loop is CASSPAAGEGSPLHF. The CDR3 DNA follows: TGTGCCAGCAGCCCGGCGGCAGGAGAGGGTTCACCCCTCCACTTT.

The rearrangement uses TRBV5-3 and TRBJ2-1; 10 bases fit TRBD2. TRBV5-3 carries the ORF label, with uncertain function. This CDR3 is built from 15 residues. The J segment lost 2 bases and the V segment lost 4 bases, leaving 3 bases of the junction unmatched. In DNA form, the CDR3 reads TGTGCCAGAAGCCTAGCGGGGGACACCTACAATGAGCAGTTCTTC. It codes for CARSLAGDTYNEQFF.

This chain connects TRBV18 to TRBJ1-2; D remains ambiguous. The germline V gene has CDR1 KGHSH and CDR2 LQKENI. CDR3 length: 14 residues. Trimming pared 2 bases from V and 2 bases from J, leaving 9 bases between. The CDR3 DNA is TGTGCCAGCTCACCATCGCCGAGAAACTATGGCTACACCTTC. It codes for CASSPSPRNYGYTF.

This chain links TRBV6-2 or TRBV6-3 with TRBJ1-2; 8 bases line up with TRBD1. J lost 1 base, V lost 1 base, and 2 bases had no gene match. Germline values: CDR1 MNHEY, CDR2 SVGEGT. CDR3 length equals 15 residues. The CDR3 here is CASSYYGQGNYGYTF. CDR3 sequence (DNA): TGTGCCAGCAGTTACTATGGACAGGGTAACTATGGCTACACCTTC.

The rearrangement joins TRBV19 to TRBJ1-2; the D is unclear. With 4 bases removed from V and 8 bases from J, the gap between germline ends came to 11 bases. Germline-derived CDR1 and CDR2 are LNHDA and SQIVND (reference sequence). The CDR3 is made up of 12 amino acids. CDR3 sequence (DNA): TGTGCCAGTAGTACGTTCGGGGTCGGCTACACCTTC. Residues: CASSTFGVGYTF.

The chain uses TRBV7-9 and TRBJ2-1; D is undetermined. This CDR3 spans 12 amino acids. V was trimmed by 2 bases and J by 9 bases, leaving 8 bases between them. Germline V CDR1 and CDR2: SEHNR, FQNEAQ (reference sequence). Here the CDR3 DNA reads TGTGCCAGCAGCTTACGAGACACTGAGCAGTTCTTC. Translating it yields CASSLRDTEQFF.

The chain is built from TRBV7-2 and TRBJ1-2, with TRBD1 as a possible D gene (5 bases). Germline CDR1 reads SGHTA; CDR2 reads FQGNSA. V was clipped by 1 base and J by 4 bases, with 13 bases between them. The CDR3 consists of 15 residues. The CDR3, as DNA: TGTGCCAGCAGCTTAGACTACGGGGGAGGCTATGGCTACACCTTC. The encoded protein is CASSLDYGGGYGYTF.

CDR3 nucleotides: TGTGCCAGCAGTGCCGGGACTAGCGGCCTTACGCAGTATTTT. Protein: CASSAGTSGLTQYF. The chain is built from TRBV6-6 and TRBJ2-3; 11 bases align to TRBD2. The CDR3 totals 14 residues. Per the germline V gene, CDR1 is MNHNY and CDR2 is SVGAGI (reference sequence). V dropped 5 bases and J dropped 8; count of bases not matched to a gene: 6.

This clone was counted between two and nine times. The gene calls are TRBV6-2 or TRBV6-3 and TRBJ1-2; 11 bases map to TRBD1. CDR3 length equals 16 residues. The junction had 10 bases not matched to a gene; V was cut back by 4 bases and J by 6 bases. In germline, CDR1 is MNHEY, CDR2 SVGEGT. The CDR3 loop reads CASSSVMDRGQDGYTF. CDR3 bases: TGTGCCAGCAGTTCAGTTATGGACAGGGGGCAAGATGGCTACACCTTC.

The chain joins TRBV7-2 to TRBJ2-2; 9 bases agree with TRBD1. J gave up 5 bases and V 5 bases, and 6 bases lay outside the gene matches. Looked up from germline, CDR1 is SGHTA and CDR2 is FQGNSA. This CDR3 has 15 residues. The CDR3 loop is CASSQQTGGTGELFF. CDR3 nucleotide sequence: TGTGCCAGCAGCCAGCAGACAGGGGGAACCGGGGAGCTGTTTTTT.

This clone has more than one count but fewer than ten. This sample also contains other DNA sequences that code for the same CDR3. This chain's CDR3 is CASSLDTSGYNEQFF. The CDR3 coding sequence is TGTGCCAGCAGCTTGGACACTAGCGGGTACAATGAGCAGTTCTTC. This chain joins TRBV5-4 and TRBJ2-1; the match to TRBD2 covers 9 bases. The CDR3 has 15 residues. V shed 0 bases, J shed 4 bases, and the junction held 2 bases outside the gene matches. The germline V gene encodes CDR1 SGHNT and CDR2 YYREEE (reference sequence). Drawing the rest from reference TRBV5-4 and TRBJ2-1, the complete variable domain is ETGVTQSPTHLIKTRGQQVTLRCSSQSGHNTVSWYQQALGQGPQFIFQYYREEENGRGNFPPRFSGLQFPNYSSELNVNALELDDSALYLCASSLDTSGYNEQFFGPGTRLTVL.

CDR3 nucleotides: TGTGCCAGCAGCGCCCACGCGGCGGGAGGGTTCGAGACCCAGTACTTC. Its translation: CASSAHAAGGFETQYF. The rearrangement uses TRBV9 and TRBJ2-5; 9 nucleotides align to TRBD2. The germline V gene encodes CDR1 SGDLS and CDR2 YYNGEE. Germline trimming cut 3 bases from V and 5 bases from J; bases unmatched to any gene: 11. There are 16 residues in the CDR3.

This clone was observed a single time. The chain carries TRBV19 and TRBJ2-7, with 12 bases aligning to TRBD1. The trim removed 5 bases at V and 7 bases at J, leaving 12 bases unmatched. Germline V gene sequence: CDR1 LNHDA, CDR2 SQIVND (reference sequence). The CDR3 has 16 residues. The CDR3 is CASSRLPGQGAREQYF. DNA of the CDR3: TGTGCCAGTAGTCGTCTGCCGGGACAGGGGGCGCGGGAGCAGTACTTC.

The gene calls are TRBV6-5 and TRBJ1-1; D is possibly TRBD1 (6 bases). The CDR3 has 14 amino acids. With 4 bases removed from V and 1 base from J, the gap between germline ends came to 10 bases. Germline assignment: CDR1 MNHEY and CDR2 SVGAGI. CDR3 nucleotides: TGTGCCAGCAGTTCGGGAGGGGGGAACACTGAAGCTTTCTTT. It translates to CASSSGGGNTEAFF.